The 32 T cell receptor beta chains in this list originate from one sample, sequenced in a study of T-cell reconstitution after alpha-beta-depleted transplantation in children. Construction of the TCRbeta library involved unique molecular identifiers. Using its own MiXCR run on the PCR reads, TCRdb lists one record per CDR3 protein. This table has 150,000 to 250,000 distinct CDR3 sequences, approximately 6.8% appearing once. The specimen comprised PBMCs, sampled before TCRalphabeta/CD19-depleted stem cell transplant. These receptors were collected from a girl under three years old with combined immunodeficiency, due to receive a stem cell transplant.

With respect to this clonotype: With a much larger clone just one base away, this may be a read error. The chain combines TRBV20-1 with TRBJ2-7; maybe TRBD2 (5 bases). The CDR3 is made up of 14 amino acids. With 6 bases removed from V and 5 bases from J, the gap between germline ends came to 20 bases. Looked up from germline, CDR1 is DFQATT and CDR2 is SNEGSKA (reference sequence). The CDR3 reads CSATNPALENEQYF. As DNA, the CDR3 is TGCAGTGCCACCAATCCGGCACTAGAGAACGAGCAGTACTTC.

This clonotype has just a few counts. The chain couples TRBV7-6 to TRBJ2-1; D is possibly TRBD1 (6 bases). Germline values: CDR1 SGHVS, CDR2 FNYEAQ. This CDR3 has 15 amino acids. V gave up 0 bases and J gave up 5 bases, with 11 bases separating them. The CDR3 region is CASSLAAGVHNEQFF. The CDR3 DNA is TGTGCCAGCAGCTTAGCGGCAGGGGTCCACAATGAGCAGTTCTTC.

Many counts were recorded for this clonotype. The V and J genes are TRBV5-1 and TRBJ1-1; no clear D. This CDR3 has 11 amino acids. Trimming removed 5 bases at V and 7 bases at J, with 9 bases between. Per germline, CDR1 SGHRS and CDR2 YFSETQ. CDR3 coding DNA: TGCGCCAGCAGTAATAGAGTTGAAGCTTTCTTT. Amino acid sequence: CASSNRVEAFF.

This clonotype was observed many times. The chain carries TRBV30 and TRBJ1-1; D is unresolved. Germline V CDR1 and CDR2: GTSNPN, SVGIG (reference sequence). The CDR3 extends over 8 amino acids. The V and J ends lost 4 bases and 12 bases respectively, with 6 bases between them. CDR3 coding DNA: TGTGCCTGGAAAGGGACTTTCTTT. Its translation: CAWKGTFF.

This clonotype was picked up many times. The CDR3 protein is CATSSGAGGYYEQYF. Here the CDR3 DNA reads TGTGCCACCAGCAGCGGGGCAGGAGGGTACTACGAGCAGTACTTC. The rearrangement links TRBV15 to TRBJ2-7, with D maybe TRBD2 (6 bases). The CDR3 has 15 residues. The germline gives CDR1 LNHNV, CDR2 YYDKDF (reference sequence). Between the trimmed V and J ends, which lost 3 bases and 3 bases, there was a span of 15 bases.

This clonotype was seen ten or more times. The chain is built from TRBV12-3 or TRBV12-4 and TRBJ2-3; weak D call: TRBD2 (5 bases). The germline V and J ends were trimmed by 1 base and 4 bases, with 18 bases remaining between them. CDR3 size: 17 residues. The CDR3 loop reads CASSLVAGPLWADTQYF. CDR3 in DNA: TGTGCCAGCAGTTTAGTGGCGGGCCCTCTGTGGGCAGATACGCAGTATTTT.

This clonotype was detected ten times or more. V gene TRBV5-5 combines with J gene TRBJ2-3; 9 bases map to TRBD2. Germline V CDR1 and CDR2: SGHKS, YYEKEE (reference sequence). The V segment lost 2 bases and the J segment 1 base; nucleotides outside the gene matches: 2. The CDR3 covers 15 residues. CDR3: CASSFAGGGTDTQYF. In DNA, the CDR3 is TGTGCCAGCAGCTTCGCGGGGGGGGGCACAGATACGCAGTATTTT.

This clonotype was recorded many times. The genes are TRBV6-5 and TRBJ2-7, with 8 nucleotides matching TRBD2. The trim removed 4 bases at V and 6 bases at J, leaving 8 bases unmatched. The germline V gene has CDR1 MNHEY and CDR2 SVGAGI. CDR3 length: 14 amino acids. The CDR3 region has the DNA TGTGCCAGCAGTTTCCGCGGGGGGCCGGGCGAGCAGTACTTC. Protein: CASSFRGGPGEQYF.

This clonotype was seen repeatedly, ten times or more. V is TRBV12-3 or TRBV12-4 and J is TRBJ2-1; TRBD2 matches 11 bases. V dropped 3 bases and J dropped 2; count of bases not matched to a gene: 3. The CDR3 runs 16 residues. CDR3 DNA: TGTGCCAGCAGTTTTCCGACTAGCGGGACCTACAATGAGCAGTTCTTC. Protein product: CASSFPTSGTYNEQFF.

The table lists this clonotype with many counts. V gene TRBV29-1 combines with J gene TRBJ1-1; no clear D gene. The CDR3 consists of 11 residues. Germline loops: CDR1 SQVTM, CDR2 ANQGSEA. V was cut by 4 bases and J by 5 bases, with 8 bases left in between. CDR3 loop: CSVGRVTEAFF. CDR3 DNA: TGCAGCGTTGGGAGGGTTACTGAAGCTTTCTTT.

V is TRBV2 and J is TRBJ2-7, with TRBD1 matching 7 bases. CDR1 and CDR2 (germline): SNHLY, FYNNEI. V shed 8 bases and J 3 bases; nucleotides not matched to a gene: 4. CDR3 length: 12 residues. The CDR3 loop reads CASRGTDYEQYF. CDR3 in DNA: TGTGCCAGCCGTGGGACAGACTACGAGCAGTACTTC.

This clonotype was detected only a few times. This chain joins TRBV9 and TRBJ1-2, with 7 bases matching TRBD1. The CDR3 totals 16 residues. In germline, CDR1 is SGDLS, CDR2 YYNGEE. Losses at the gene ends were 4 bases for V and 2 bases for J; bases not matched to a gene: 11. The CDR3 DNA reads TGTGCCAGCAGCTCAGACCCGGGACAGATCAACTATGGCTACACCTTC. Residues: CASSSDPGQINYGYTF. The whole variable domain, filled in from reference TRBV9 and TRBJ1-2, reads DSGVTQTPKHLITATGQRVTLRCSPRSGDLSVYWYQQSLDQGLQFLIQYYNGEERAKGNILERFSAQQFPDLHSELNLSSLELGDSALYFCASSSDPGQINYGYTFGSGTRLTVV.

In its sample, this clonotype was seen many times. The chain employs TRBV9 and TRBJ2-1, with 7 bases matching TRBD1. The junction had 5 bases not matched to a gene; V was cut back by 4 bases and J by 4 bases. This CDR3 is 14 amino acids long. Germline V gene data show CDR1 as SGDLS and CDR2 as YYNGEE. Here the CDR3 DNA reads TGTGCCAGCAGCCCCCCGACAGGGTACAATGAGCAGTTCTTC. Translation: CASSPPTGYNEQFF.

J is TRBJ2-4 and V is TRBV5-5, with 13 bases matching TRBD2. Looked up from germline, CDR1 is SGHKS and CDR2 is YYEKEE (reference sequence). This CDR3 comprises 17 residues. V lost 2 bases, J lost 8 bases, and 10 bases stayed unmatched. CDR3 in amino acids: CASSFGLAGASWDIQYF. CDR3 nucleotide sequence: TGTGCCAGCAGCTTTGGACTAGCGGGAGCTTCCTGGGACATTCAGTACTTC.

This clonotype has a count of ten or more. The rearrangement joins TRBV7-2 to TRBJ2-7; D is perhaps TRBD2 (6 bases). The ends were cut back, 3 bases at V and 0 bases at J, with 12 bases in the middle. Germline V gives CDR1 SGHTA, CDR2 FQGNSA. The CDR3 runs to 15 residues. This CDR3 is CASSLVSGGSYEQYF. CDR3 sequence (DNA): TGTGCCAGCAGCTTGGTTAGCGGAGGCTCCTACGAGCAGTACTTC.

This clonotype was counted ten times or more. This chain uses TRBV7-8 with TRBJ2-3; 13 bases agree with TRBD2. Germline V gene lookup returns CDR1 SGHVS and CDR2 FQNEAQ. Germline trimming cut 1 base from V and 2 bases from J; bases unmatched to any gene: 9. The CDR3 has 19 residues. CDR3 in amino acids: CASSLELLAGGQVTDTQYF. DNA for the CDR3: TGTGCCAGCAGCTTAGAATTACTAGCGGGGGGGCAGGTCACAGATACGCAGTATTTT.

Here the CDR3 reads CASSLDGPTGEQYF. CDR3 nucleotides: TGTGCCAGCAGCTTAGACGGACCGACGGGCGAGCAGTACTTC. The chain joins TRBV7-6 to TRBJ2-7; D is uncertain. Per the germline V gene, CDR1 is SGHVS and CDR2 is FNYEAQ. This CDR3 has 14 residues. Trimming removed 1 base at V and 6 bases at J, with 13 bases between.

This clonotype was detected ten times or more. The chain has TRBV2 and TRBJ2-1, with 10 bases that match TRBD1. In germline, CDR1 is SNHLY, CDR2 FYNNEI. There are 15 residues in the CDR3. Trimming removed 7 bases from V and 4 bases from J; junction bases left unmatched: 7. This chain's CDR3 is CASKSTGGPYNEQFF. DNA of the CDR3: TGTGCCAGCAAGTCGACAGGGGGCCCTTACAATGAGCAGTTCTTC.

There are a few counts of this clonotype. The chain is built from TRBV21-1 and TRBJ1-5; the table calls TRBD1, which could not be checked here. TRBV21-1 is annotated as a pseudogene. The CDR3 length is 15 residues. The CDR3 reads CASSKNWGPYQPQHF. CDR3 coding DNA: TGTGCCAGCAGCAAAAATTGGGGGCCATATCAGCCCCAGCATTTT.

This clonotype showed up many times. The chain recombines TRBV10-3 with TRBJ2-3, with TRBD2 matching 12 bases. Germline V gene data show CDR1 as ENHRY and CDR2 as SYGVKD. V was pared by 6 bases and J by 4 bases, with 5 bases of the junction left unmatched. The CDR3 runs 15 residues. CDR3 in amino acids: CAIRTSGSHSDTQYF. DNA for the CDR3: TGTGCCATCAGGACTAGCGGGAGTCACTCAGATACGCAGTATTTT.

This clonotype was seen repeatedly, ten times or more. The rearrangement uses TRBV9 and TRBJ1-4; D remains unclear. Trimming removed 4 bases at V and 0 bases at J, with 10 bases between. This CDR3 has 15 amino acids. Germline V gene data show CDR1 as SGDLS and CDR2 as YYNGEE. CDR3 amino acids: CASSSHGTTNEKLFF. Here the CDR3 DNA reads TGTGCCAGCAGCTCACACGGTACAACTAATGAAAAACTGTTTTTT.

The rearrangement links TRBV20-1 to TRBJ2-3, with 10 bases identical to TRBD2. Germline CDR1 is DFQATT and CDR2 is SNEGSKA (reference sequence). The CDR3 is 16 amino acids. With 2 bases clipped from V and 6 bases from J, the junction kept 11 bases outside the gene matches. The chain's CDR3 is CSARTILAGGEDTQYF. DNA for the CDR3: TGCAGTGCTAGAACGATATTAGCGGGAGGAGAGGATACGCAGTATTTT.

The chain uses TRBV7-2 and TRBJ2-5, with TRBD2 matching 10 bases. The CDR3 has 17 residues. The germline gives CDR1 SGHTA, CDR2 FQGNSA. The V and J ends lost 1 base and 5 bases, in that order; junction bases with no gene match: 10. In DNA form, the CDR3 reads TGTGCCAGCAGCTTAGGCGACTTAGCGGGAGGTCGGGAGACCCAGTACTTC. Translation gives CASSLGDLAGGRETQYF.

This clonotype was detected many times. CDR3 residues: CASAVGRTYEQYF. The CDR3 DNA follows: TGTGCCAGCGCAGTAGGTCGGACCTACGAGCAGTACTTC. J is TRBJ2-7 and V is TRBV7-6; no clear D. Germline V gives CDR1 SGHVS, CDR2 FNYEAQ. Trimming stripped 8 bases from V and 2 bases from J, with 13 bases between. This CDR3 has 13 residues.

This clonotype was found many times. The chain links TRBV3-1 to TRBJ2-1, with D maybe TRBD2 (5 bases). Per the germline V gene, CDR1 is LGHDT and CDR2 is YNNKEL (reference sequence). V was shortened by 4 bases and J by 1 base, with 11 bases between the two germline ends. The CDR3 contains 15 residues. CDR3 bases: TGTGCCAGCAGCCCGGTCTCGGGGTCCTACAATGAGCAGTTCTTC. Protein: CASSPVSGSYNEQFF.

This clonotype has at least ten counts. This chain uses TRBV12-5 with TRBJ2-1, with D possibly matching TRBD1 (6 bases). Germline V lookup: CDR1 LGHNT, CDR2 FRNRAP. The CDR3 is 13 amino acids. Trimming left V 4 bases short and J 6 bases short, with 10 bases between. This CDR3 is CASGSGTTNEQFF. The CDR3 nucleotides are TGTGCTAGTGGTTCAGGGACAACCAATGAGCAGTTCTTC.

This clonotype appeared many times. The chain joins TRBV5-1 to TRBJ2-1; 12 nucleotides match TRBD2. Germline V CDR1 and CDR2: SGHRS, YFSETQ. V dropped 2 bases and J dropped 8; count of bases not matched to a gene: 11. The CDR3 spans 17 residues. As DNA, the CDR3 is TGCGCCAGCAGCTTCCGAATGTGGACTAGCGGGGCGGATGAGCAGTTCTTC. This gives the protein CASSFRMWTSGADEQFF.

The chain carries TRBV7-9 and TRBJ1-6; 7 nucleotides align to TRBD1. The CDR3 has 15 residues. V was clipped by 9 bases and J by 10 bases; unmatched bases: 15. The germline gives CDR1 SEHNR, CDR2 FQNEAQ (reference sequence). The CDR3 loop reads CASERSGTEGSPLHF. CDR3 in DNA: TGTGCCAGTGAAAGATCCGGGACAGAGGGCTCACCCCTCCACTTT.

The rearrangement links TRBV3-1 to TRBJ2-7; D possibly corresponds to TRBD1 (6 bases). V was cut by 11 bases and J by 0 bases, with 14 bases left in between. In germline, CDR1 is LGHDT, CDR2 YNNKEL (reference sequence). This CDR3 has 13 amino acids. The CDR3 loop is CASWGQISYEQYF. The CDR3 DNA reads TGTGCCTCCTGGGGGCAGATCTCCTACGAGCAGTACTTC.

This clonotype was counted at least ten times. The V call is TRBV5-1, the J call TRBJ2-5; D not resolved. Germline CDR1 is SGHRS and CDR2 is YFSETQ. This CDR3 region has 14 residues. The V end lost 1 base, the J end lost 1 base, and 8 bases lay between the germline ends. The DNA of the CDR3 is TGCGCCAGCAGCTTGTTTCGACTCCAAGAGACCCAGTACTTC. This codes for CASSLFRLQETQYF.

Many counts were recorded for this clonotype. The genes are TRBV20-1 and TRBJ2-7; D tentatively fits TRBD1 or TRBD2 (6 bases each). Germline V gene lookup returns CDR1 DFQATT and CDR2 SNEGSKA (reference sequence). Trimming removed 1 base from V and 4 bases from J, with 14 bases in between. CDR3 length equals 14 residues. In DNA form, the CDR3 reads TGCAGTGCTAGAGGAGCAGGAGGGGGGTACGAGCAGTACTTC. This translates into CSARGAGGGYEQYF.

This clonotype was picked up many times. The CDR3 nucleotides are TGTGCCAGCAGTTTGATTGCGGCCAGGGTACCTTACGAGCAGTACTTC. Amino acids: CASSLIAARVPYEQYF. V and J are TRBV27 and TRBJ2-7, with D possibly TRBD1 on 5 matching bases. The germline CDR1 and CDR2 sequences are MNHEY and SMNVEV (reference sequence). Trimming left V 3 bases short and J 4 bases short, with 19 bases between. The CDR3 runs 16 residues.